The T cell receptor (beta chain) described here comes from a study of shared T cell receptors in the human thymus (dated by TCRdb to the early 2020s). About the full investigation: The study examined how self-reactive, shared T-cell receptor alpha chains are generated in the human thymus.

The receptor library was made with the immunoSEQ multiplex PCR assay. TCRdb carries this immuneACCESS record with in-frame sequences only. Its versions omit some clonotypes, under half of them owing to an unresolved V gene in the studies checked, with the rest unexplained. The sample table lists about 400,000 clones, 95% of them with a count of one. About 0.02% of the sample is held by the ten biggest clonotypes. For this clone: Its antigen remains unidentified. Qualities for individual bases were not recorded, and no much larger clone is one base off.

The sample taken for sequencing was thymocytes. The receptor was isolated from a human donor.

The nucleotide sequence reads TGTGCCAGCAGCTTAGCGCAAGGGGGCTCACACGAGCAGTACTTC. This codes for CASSLAQGGSHEQYF. Recombination linked TRBV7-9 to TRBJ2-7; 7 central nucleotides agree with TRBD1. The cysteine opens and the phenylalanine closes a CDR3 of 15 amino acids. Kept here is only the CDR3 DNA, which spans 45 bases and is read in frame from base 1. The CDR1 and CDR2 encoded by the germline V gene (reference sequence) are SEHNR and FQNEAQ. The germline V and J ends show losses of 0 bases and 5 bases respectively, and no gene match explains 7 bases of the junction.